These 26 T cell receptor beta chains originate from one sample sequenced in a study of radiotherapy plus CTLA-4 blockade in lung cancer (dated by TCRdb to 2017 to 2018). Library construction relied on the immunoSEQ multiplex PCR assay. Here the immuneACCESS table is served through TCRdb, limited to in-frame sequences with V and J called. Missing clones are a known gap in these copies; in checked studies unresolved V genes cover under half, and the rest lacks a known reason. The sample table shows some 60,000 clones, and 70% to 85% are seen once. Approximately 16% of the sample is held by the ten biggest clonotypes. Sequenced material: peripheral blood, taken from a patient treated with radiotherapy plus ipilimumab. The receptors were sampled from a human donor with non-small cell lung cancer who had a complete response to radiotherapy plus ipilimumab.

This clone was counted a few times. The V gene is TRBV7-9, the J gene TRBJ2-1, with D possibly TRBD2 on 7 matching bases. V lost 3 bases to trimming and J lost 7 bases, with 16 bases between them. The germline V gene has CDR1 SEHNR and CDR2 FQNEAQ (reference sequence). This CDR3 spans 15 amino acids. The CDR3 reads CASSFGGGQRNEQFF. CDR3 sequence (DNA): TGTGCCAGCAGCTTTGGCGGGGGCCAAAGGAATGAGCAGTTCTTC.

The chain joins TRBV18 to TRBJ2-7, with D perhaps TRBD2 (5 bases). V lost 0 bases and J lost 2, with 11 bases in between. The CDR3 loop spans 15 amino acids. Germline values: CDR1 KGHSH, CDR2 LQKENI. CDR3 DNA: TGTGCCAGCTCACCACCGGGTACTAGGGCCTACGAGCAGTACGTC. This gives the protein CASSPPGTRAYEQYV.

The rearrangement joins TRBV7-2 to TRBJ1-1, with D perhaps matching TRBD1 (6 bases). With 4 bases removed from V and 2 bases from J, the gap between germline ends came to 11 bases. CDR1 and CDR2 from the germline V gene are SGHTA and FQGNSA. The CDR3 length is 14 residues. CDR3 DNA sequence: TGTGCCAGCAGCTCCCAAGGGACAAACACTGAAGCTTTCTTT. It yields the protein CASSSQGTNTEAFF. Together with reference TRBV7-2 and TRBJ1-1, the CDR3 gives the full variable domain: GAGVSQSPSNKVTEKGKDVELRCDPISGHTALYWYRQSLGQGLEFLIYFQGNSAPDKSGLPSDRFSAERTGGSVSTLTIQRTQQEDSAVYLCASSSQGTNTEAFFGQGTRLTVV.

The gene calls are TRBV4-1 and TRBJ1-6; maybe TRBD1 (5 bases). V was pared by 0 bases and J by 7 bases, with 10 bases between. CDR1 is MGHRA, CDR2 YSYEKL, per germline. The CDR3 is 15 amino acids. This CDR3 reads CASSQDWAGNSPLHF. CDR3 in DNA: TGCGCCAGCAGCCAAGATTGGGCAGGGAATTCACCCCTCCACTTT.

The J gene is TRBJ2-3, the V gene TRBV7-2; no reliable D call. CDR1 and CDR2 from the germline V gene are SGHTA and FQGNSA. V was cut by 0 bases and J by 3 bases, with 4 bases left in between. The CDR3 consists of 13 residues. This CDR3 is CASSLARTDTQYF. Here the CDR3 DNA reads TGTGCCAGCAGCTTAGCGCGTACAGATACGCAGTATTTT.

This clone was detected only once. The V and J genes are TRBV30 and TRBJ1-3, with D hard to call. The CDR3 is made up of 15 amino acids. Trimming removed 0 bases from V and 0 bases from J, with 9 bases in between. Germline lookup yields CDR1 GTSNPN and CDR2 SVGIG (reference sequence). CDR3 residues: CAWSVGSSSGNTIYF. In nucleotides, the CDR3 is TGTGCCTGGAGTGTTGGTTCGAGCTCTGGAAACACCATATATTTT. Based on the CDR3 plus reference TRBV30 and TRBJ1-3, the full variable domain is SQTIHQWPATLVQPVGSPLSLECTVEGTSNPNLYWYRQAAGRGLQLLFYSVGIGQISSEVPQNLSASRPQDRQFILSSKKLLLSDSGFYLCAWSVGSSSGNTIYFGEGSWLTVV.

This clone was found a few times. The V gene is TRBV4-3, the J gene TRBJ2-7; weak D call: TRBD2 (6 bases). The CDR3 has 16 amino acids. The germline V gene has CDR1 LGHNA and CDR2 YSLEER. V was clipped by 0 bases and J by 0 bases, with 12 bases between them. The CDR3 DNA follows: TGCGCCAGCAGCCAAGATGGAGGGGATAACTCCTACGAGCAGTACGTC. Amino acid sequence: CASSQDGGDNSYEQYV.

The rearrangement joins TRBV7-2 to TRBJ2-7, with D maybe TRBD2 (5 bases). V lost 5 bases and J lost 3, with 14 bases in between. This CDR3 has 14 residues. CDR1 is SGHTA and CDR2 is FQGNSA in the germline V gene. The CDR3: CASSPGGSFYEQYV. DNA for the CDR3: TGTGCCAGCAGCCCAGGTGGGAGTTTCTACGAGCAGTACGTC.

The V gene is TRBV13, the J gene TRBJ2-5; 14 bases agree with TRBD2. Trimming cost V 5 bases and J 4 bases; bases outside gene matches: 6. Per the germline V gene, CDR1 is PRHDT and CDR2 is FYEKMQ (reference sequence). CDR3 length: 16 amino acids. The CDR3 protein is CASSLPGTSGRETQYF. CDR3 coding DNA: TGTGCCAGCAGCCTCCCCGGGACTAGCGGGAGAGAGACCCAGTACTTC.

V and J are TRBV29-1 and TRBJ2-7, with TRBD2 matching over 14 bases. J lost 1 base, V lost 7 bases, and 12 bases had no gene match. From germline, CDR1 is SQVTM and CDR2 ANQGSEA. The CDR3 length is 17 residues. DNA of the CDR3: TGCAGCGCCCTTGGACTAGCGGGGGGTGCGAAGTCCTACGAGCAGTACTTC. Residues: CSALGLAGGAKSYEQYF.

This chain uses TRBV7-8 with TRBJ1-5; the D is unclear. Per germline, CDR1 SGHVS and CDR2 FQNEAQ. The CDR3 runs 15 residues. V lost 1 base and J lost 8, with 15 bases in between. Here the CDR3 DNA reads TGTGCCAGCAGCTTAGGACACACCGGGAGGGAGCCCCAGCATTTT. Amino acid sequence: CASSLGHTGREPQHF.

The chain couples TRBV30 to TRBJ1-1; D gene unclear. Germline V gene lookup returns CDR1 GTSNPN and CDR2 SVGIG (reference sequence). Trimming removed 2 bases at V and 1 base at J, with 14 bases between. The length of the CDR3 is 15 residues. The CDR3 here is CAWSPAAGRNTEAFF. DNA for the CDR3: TGTGCCTGGAGTCCGGCGGCTGGGAGGAACACTGAAGCTTTCTTT.

In its sample, this clone was seen a few times. The chain uses TRBV9 and TRBJ2-1; D perhaps matches TRBD2 (6 bases). The V end lost 0 bases, the J end lost 2 bases, and 9 bases lay between the germline ends. The CDR3 consists of 15 residues. The germline V gene has CDR1 SGDLS and CDR2 YYNGEE. CDR3 nucleotide sequence: TGTGCCAGCAGCGTAGGCGGGATACCCTACAATGAGCAGTTCTTC. It is translated as CASSVGGIPYNEQFF.

The chain combines TRBV20-1 with TRBJ1-2, with D maybe TRBD1 (5 bases). The CDR3 has 11 amino acids. Germline CDR1 DFQATT, CDR2 SNEGSKA (reference sequence). V was shortened by 6 bases and J by 5 bases, with 10 bases between the two germline ends. CDR3 sequence: CSAGGGYGYTF. CDR3 DNA sequence: TGCAGTGCCGGGGGGGGATATGGCTACACCTTC.

This clone was seen only once. The J gene is TRBJ1-2, the V gene TRBV11-2, with D hard to call. The CDR3 loop spans 13 amino acids. Trimming pared 0 bases from V and 1 base from J, leaving 3 bases between. The V gene's germline CDR1 is SGHAT and CDR2 FQNNGV. CDR3 bases: TGTGCCAGCAGCTTAGACAGTAACTATGGCTACACCTTC. Translation gives CASSLDSNYGYTF. Complete variable domain (other parts from reference TRBV11-2 and TRBJ1-2): EAGVAQSPRYKIIEKRQSVAFWCNPISGHATLYWYQQILGQGPKLLIQFQNNGVVDDSQLPKDRFSAERLKGVDSTLKIQPAKLEDSAVYLCASSLDSNYGYTFGSGTRLTVV.

A few counts support this clone. The CDR3 DNA is TGTGCCAGCAGTTCCGGGACAAATGTTGAGACCCAGTACTTC. It is translated as CASSSGTNVETQYF. V is TRBV7-2 and J is TRBJ2-5; maybe TRBD1 (6 bases). Germline loops: CDR1 SGHTA, CDR2 FQGNSA. Trimming pared 6 bases from V and 5 bases from J, leaving 16 bases between. The CDR3 runs 14 residues.

The rearrangement uses TRBV9 and TRBJ1-1, with D uncertain. Trimming cost V 0 bases and J 7 bases, with 13 bases left between them. CDR3 length: 14 amino acids. Looked up from germline, CDR1 is SGDLS and CDR2 is YYNGEE. The CDR3 DNA follows: TGTGCCAGCAGCGTAGGTTTTACGGGTTTTGAAGCTTTCTTT. Protein sequence: CASSVGFTGFEAFF.

The chain recombines TRBV25-1 with TRBJ2-5, with TRBD1 as a possible D gene (5 bases). Germline V gives CDR1 MGHDK, CDR2 SYGVNS. CDR3 length equals 16 residues. Trimming removed 0 bases from V and 5 bases from J, with 16 bases in between. The chain's CDR3 is CASSEYGARSEETQYF. Written as DNA, the CDR3 is TGTGCCAGCAGTGAATATGGGGCTAGGAGCGAGGAGACCCAGTACTTC.

The gene calls are TRBV4-3 and TRBJ1-5; D may be TRBD1 (6 bases). The CDR3 consists of 13 residues. CDR1 is LGHNA and CDR2 is YSLEER in the germline V gene. V was cut by 0 bases and J by 10 bases, with 10 bases left in between. CDR3 in DNA: TGCGCCAGCAGCCAAGAGAGGGGGAAACCCCAGCATTTT. Protein: CASSQERGKPQHF.

The CDR3 loop is CASSLPRGGTEAFF. The CDR3 DNA sequence: TGTGCCAGCAGCTTACCGCGGGGAGGCACTGAAGCTTTCTTT. The J gene is TRBJ1-1, the V gene TRBV7-8; D not certain. The length of the CDR3 is 14 residues. V was cut by 2 bases and J by 4 bases, with 11 bases left in between. Per the germline V gene, CDR1 is SGHVS and CDR2 is FQNEAQ.

CDR3 in DNA: TGCGCCAGCAGCTCCGGACTAGCGGGGCTCGCGAACACCGGGGAGCTGTTTTTT. This codes for CASSSGLAGLANTGELFF. The V gene is TRBV5-1, the J gene TRBJ2-2; 12 positions match TRBD2. The trim removed 3 bases at V and 0 bases at J, leaving 6 bases unmatched. Germline CDR1 reads SGHRS; CDR2 reads YFSETQ. The CDR3 consists of 18 residues.

The chain combines TRBV11-3 with TRBJ2-1; D remains ambiguous. This CDR3 contains 14 residues. Germline CDR1 SGHNT, CDR2 YENEEA. V was clipped by 3 bases and J by 6 bases, with 12 bases between them. The CDR3 region is CASSFSGTPNEQFF. CDR3 nucleotides: TGTGCCAGCAGCTTTTCGGGTACGCCCAATGAGCAGTTCTTC.

This clone was seen a single time. The chain recombines TRBV19 with TRBJ2-2, with 7 bases matching TRBD1. Germline V CDR1 and CDR2: LNHDA, SQIVND (reference sequence). This CDR3 is built from 17 residues. J was trimmed by 2 bases and V by 5 bases; bases with no gene match: 11. The CDR3 sequence is CASSGNYGDSNTGELFF. The CDR3, as DNA: TGTGCCAGTAGTGGTAATTACGGGGACAGTAACACCGGGGAGCTGTTTTTT.

The rearrangement uses TRBV7-9 and TRBJ2-2; 7 bases fit TRBD2. Per germline, CDR1 SEHNR and CDR2 FQNEAQ (reference sequence). The CDR3 consists of 16 residues. V lost 5 bases to trimming and J lost 1 base; unmatched junction nucleotides: 7. CDR3 in DNA: TGTGCCAGCAGCCGAGGCGGCGGGGGGAACACCGGGGAGCTGTTTTTT. Protein: CASSRGGGGNTGELFF.

This clone was seen only once. The chain is built from TRBV30 and TRBJ1-1, with TRBD1 matching over 8 bases. The CDR3 consists of 13 residues. CDR1 is GTSNPN, CDR2 SVGIG, per germline (reference sequence). This chain's CDR3 is CGGRGRGNTEAFF. As DNA, the CDR3 is TGTGGGGGCAGGGGGCGCGGAAACACTGAAGCTTTCTTT.

CDR3 bases: TGTGCCAGCAGCAAACCGCTCGGGAGATCAGATACGCAGTATTTT. Translating it yields CASSKPLGRSDTQYF. V gene TRBV7-2 combines with J gene TRBJ2-3; tentative D call: TRBD2 (6 bases). Germline CDR1 and CDR2: SGHTA and FQGNSA. This CDR3 region has 15 residues. Trimming cost V 5 bases and J 4 bases, with 16 bases left between them.